This TCR beta chain was sequenced in a study of radiotherapy plus CTLA-4 blockade in lung cancer (dated by TCRdb to 2016 to 2019). Regarding the study in general: Among the enrolled patients, about 20% had an objective response, and 31% reached disease control. General study outcomes and caveats: After treatment with radiotherapy and ipilimumab, TCR clones that originated in tumors expanded in peripheral blood. The strongest predictors of response, as reported, were early dynamic changes in blood T cell clones along with a rise in serum interferon-beta after radiation.

The study tested focal radiation therapy combined with CTLA-4 blockade (ipilimumab) in patients with chemo-refractory metastatic non-small-cell lung cancer. Notes on this clone: The target of this receptor is not known. Within one base of it there is no much larger clone, and no base qualities were kept.

The germline V gene sets CDR1 to SGHTA and CDR2 to FQGNSA. The V and J ends are trimmed by 2 bases and 3 bases, leaving 7 bases between them. The CDR3 starts with the cysteine, ends with the phenylalanine, and has 13 residues. The read is trimmed to its CDR3 DNA, 39 bases read in frame from base 1. Library preparation was by the immunoSEQ multiplex PCR assay. This is the immuneACCESS table as TCRdb keeps it, with only in-frame sequences that have V and J called. A part of the clones is gone; compared with another copy, unresolved V genes explain less than half, and the rest is unexplained. Here the sample has around 45,000 clones; approximately 76% occur a single time. The top ten clones comprise roughly 10% of the sample.

Specimen: peripheral blood, collected from a patient treated with radiotherapy plus ipilimumab. Recombination joined TRBV7-2 with TRBJ1-1; no D gene is confidently identified. This receptor was identified in a human donor with non-small cell lung cancer who had stable disease on radiotherapy plus ipilimumab. The CDR3 loop reads CASSLRFDTEAFF. The sequence in DNA is TGTGCCAGCAGCTTAAGGTTCGACACTGAAGCTTTCTTT.